These 5 T cell receptor beta chains were sequenced from one sample in a study of T cells in Graves' hyperthyroidism and ophthalmopathy. TCR beta CDR3 regions were amplified from RNA transcripts. The study used the HTBI primer set for a first-round RT-PCR of the TCR CDR3. A single record per CDR3 protein comes from TCRdb applying MiXCR to the multiplex PCR reads. The table lists about 290,000 distinct CDR3 sequences, roughly 14% of them singletons, with roughly 7.5% in the top ten. Sequencing used blood. These receptor sequences come from a woman aged 25 to 39 with Graves' hyperthyroidism that later progressed to Graves' ophthalmopathy.

This chain connects TRBV5-4 to TRBJ2-3; TRBD1 matches at 8 bases. CDR1 and CDR2 (germline): SGHNT, YYREEE (reference sequence). The V and J ends lost 0 bases and 3 bases, in that order; junction bases with no gene match: 6. This CDR3 has 16 residues. DNA of the CDR3: TGTGCCAGCAGCTTGGCAGGGGGCGCGAGGACAGATACGCAGTATTTT. It translates to CASSLAGGARTDTQYF.

This clonotype was seen at least ten times. The rearrangement links TRBV6-5 to TRBJ2-7; D gene unclear. V lost 2 bases to trimming and J lost 2 bases, with 10 bases between them. Germline CDR1 reads MNHEY; CDR2 reads SVGAGI. The CDR3 covers 14 residues. In DNA, the CDR3 is TGTGCCAGCAGTTACGGTGGCGGCCCCTACGAGCAGTACTTC. Translation: CASSYGGGPYEQYF.

The V and J genes are TRBV6-5 and TRBJ2-2, with 8 nucleotides matching TRBD2. V shed 2 bases and J 1 base; nucleotides not matched to a gene: 9. The CDR3 is made up of 18 amino acids. CDR1 is MNHEY, CDR2 SVGAGI, per germline. DNA of the CDR3: TGTGCCAGCAGTTACAACCTCGGTAGCGGGGTGAACACCGGGGAGCTGTTTTTT. As protein: CASSYNLGSGVNTGELFF.

In its sample, this clonotype was seen a few times. V is TRBV15 and J is TRBJ2-5, with a tentative D call TRBD2 (6 bases). V lost 7 bases and J 0 bases, leaving 9 bases between the germline ends. CDR3 length: 13 residues. Germline-derived CDR1 and CDR2 are LNHNV and YYDKDF (reference sequence). The CDR3 DNA reads as TGTGCCACCACTCCGGGGGACCAAGAGACCCAGTACTTC. Its protein is CATTPGDQETQYF.

This clonotype was recorded at least ten times. The chain recombines TRBV11-3 with TRBJ2-2; possibly TRBD2 for D (5 bases). CDR3 length: 19 residues. Germline CDR1 is SGHNT and CDR2 is YENEEA. Trimming removed 1 base from V and 1 base from J, with 19 bases in between. The CDR3 here is CASSLGRETEFRNTGELFF. Written as DNA, the CDR3 is TGTGCCAGCAGCTTAGGCCGGGAAACAGAGTTCCGGAACACCGGGGAGCTGTTTTTT.